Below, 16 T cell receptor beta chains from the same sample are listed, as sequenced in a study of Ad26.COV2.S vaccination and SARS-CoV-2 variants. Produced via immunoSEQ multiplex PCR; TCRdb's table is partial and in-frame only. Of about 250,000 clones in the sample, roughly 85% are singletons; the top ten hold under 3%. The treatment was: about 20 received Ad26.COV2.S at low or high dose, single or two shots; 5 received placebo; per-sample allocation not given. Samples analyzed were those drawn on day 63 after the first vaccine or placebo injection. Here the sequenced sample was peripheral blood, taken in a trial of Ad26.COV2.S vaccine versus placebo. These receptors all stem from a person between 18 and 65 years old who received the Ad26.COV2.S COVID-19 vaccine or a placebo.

CDR3 coding DNA: TGTGCCAGCAGCTTAAGTACAGCCAATCAGCCCCAGCATTTT. Translating it yields CASSLSTANQPQHF. J is TRBJ1-5 and V is TRBV7-2; D gene ambiguous. Trimming pared 2 bases from V and 3 bases from J, leaving 8 bases between. CDR1 is SGHTA, CDR2 FQGNSA, per germline. This CDR3 has 14 residues.

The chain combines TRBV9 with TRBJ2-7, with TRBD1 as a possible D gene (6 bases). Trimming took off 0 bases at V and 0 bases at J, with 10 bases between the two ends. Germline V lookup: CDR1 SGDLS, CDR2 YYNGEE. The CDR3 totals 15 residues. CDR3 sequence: CASSVGGQNSYEQYF. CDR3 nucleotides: TGTGCCAGCAGCGTAGGAGGACAGAACTCCTACGAGCAGTACTTC. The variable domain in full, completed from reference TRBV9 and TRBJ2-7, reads DSGVTQTPKHLITATGQRVTLRCSPRSGDLSVYWYQQSLDQGLQFLIQYYNGEERAKGNILERFSAQQFPDLHSELNLSSLELGDSALYFCASSVGGQNSYEQYFGPGTRLTVT.

DNA of the CDR3: TGTGCCAGCAGCCTAGCGGGAGTCCCCTACGAGCAGTACGTC. This sequence encodes CASSLAGVPYEQYV. The chain combines TRBV28 with TRBJ2-7; 10 bases are a match to TRBD2. V dropped 6 bases and J dropped 2; count of bases not matched to a gene: 4. Germline CDR1 MDHEN, CDR2 SYDVKM. The CDR3 length is 14 residues.

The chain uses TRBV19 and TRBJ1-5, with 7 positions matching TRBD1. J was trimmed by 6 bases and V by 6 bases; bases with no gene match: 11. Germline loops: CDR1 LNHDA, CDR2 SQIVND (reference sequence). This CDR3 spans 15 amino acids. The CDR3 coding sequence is TGTGCCAGTAGGGACCTTTCAGGGGACAGTCAGCCCCAGCATTTT. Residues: CASRDLSGDSQPQHF.

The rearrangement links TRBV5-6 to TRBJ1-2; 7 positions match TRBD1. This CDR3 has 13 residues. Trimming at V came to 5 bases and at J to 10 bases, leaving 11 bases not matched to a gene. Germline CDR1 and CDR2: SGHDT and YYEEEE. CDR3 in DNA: TGTGCCAGCAGGTCGACAGGGCCCCTCTACTACACCTTC. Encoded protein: CASRSTGPLYYTF.

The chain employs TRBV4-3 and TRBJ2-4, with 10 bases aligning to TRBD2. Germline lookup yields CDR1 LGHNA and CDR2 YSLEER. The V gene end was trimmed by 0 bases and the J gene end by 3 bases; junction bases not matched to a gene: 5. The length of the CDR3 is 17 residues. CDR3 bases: TGCGCCAGCAGCCAAGATACAGCGGGAGGGGGCAAAAACATTCAGTACTTC. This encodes CASSQDTAGGGKNIQYF.

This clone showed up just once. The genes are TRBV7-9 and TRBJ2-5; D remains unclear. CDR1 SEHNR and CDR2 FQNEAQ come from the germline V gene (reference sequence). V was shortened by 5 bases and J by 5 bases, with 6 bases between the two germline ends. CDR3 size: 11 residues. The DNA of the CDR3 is TGTGCCAGCAGCGAACATGAGACCCAGTACTTC. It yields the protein CASSEHETQYF.

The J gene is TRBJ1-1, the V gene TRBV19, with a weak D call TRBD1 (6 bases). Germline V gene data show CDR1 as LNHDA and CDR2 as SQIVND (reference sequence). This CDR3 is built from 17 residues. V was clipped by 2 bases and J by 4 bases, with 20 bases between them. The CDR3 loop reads CASSIIYRVVLSTEAFF. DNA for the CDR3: TGTGCCAGTAGTATAATCTACAGGGTGGTTCTAAGCACTGAAGCTTTCTTT.

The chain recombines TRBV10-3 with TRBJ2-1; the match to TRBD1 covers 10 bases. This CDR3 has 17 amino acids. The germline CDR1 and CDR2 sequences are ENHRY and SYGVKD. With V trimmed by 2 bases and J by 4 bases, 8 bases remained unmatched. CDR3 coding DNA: TGTGCCATCAGTGAGGGACAGGGGGACTCCCGATACAATGAGCAGTTCTTC. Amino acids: CAISEGQGDSRYNEQFF.

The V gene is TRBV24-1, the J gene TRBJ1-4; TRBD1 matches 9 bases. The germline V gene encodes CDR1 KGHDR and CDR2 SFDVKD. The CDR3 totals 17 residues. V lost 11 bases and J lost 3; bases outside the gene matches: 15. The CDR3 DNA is TGTGCCAGAGGTTTGAAGACGGACAGGGGTGCTAATGAAAAACTGTTTTTT. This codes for CARGLKTDRGANEKLFF.

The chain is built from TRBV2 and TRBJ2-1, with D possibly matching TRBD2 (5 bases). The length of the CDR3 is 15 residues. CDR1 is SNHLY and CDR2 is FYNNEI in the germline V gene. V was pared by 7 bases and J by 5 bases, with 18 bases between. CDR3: CASTDGLARNNEQFF. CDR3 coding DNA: TGTGCCAGCACCGACGGGCTAGCAAGGAACAATGAGCAGTTCTTC.

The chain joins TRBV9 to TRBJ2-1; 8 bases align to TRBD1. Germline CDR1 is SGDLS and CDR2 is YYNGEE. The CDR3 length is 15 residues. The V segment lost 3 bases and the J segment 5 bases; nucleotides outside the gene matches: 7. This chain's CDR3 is CASSGKTGDHNEQFF. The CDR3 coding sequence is TGTGCCAGCAGCGGTAAGACAGGGGACCACAATGAGCAGTTCTTC.

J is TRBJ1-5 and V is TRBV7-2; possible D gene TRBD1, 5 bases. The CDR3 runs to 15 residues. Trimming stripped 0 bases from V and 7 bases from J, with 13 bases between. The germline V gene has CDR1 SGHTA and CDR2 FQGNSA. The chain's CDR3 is CASSLAPQWGQPQHF. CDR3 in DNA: TGTGCCAGCAGCTTAGCCCCGCAGTGGGGGCAGCCCCAGCATTTT.

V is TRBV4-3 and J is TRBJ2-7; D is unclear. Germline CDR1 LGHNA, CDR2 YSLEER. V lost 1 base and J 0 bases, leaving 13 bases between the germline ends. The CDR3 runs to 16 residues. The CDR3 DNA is TGCGCCAGCAGCCAAGGTTTTTCGGATAGCTCCTACGAGCAGTACTTC. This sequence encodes CASSQGFSDSSYEQYF.

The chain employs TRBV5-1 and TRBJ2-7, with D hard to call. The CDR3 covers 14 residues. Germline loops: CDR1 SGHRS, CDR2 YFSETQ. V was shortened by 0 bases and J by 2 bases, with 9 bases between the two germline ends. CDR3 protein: CASSLVAGAYEQYF. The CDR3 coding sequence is TGCGCCAGCAGCTTGGTAGCCGGAGCCTACGAGCAGTACTTC.

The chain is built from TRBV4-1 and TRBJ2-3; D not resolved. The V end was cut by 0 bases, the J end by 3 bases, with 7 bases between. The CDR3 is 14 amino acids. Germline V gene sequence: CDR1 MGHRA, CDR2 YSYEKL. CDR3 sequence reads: CASSQDQRTDTQYF. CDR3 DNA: TGCGCCAGCAGCCAAGATCAGAGGACAGATACGCAGTATTTT.